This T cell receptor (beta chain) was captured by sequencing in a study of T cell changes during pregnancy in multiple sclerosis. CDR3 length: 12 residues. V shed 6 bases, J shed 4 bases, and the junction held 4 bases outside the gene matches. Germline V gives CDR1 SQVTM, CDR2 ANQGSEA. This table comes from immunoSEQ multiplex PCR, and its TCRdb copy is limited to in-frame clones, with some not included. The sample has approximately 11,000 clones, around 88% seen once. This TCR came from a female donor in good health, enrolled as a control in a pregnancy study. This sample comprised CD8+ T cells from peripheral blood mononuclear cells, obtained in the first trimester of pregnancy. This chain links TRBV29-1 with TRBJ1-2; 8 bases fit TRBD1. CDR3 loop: CSVPGGGYGYTF. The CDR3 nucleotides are TGCAGCGTCCCAGGGGGCGGCTATGGCTACACCTTC.